Detailed here is one T cell receptor beta chain. Its target is not known. One end of the junction does not line up with germline, which may come from a read error. Assay used: immunoSEQ multiplex PCR; TCRdb lists only in-frame clones, some missing. The sample lists hundreds of thousands of clones, 60% to 80% seen once, with approximately 1.8% in the top ten. The sample originates from a study of shared clonotypes between healthy human individuals. Across the study: Every donor yielded three CD4 naive, three CD4 memory, two CD8 naive and one CD8 memory plate. Points from the study as a whole: Depth was large, yet rarefaction showed that sorted-subset sequencing was incomplete.

The receptor comes from a woman aged 25 to 39 in good health. The sequencing sample was made of memory CD4+ T cells sorted from blood. As for subset: CD45RA-negative fraction.

In nucleotides, the CDR3 is TGTGCCAGCAGTACATCCGCTTTAGGACCCCAGAACTTC. Translation gives CASSTSALGPQNF. The V call is TRBV7-7, the J call TRBJ2-7; D call uncertain. The CDR3 sequence is 13 residues long. CDR1 is SSHAT, CDR2 FNYEAQ, per germline (reference sequence).